This T cell receptor beta chain emerged from a study of cytomegalovirus exposure and HLA in healthy donors. Study-level information: Tens of millions of unique TCRs, all from HLA-typed donors, were included in an early release of the data.

To note about this clone: Its antigen remains unknown.

The PCR used 60 Vbeta and 13 Jbeta primers. Assay used: immunoSEQ multiplex PCR; TCRdb lists only in-frame clones, some missing. This repertoire includes some 75,000 clones. General study results and limits: A missense DCLRE1C variant was associated with V- and J-gene trimming of TCR beta chains in a later analysis, and an independent cohort replicated the association. In vitro, a few CMV-associated chains proved specific for CMV antigens.

V was pared by 3 bases and J by 3 bases, with 10 bases of the junction left unmatched. Germline-derived CDR1 and CDR2 are LNHDA and SQIVND (reference sequence). CDR3 length equals 17 residues. The specimen was PBMCs. The clonotype was recovered from a female donor in good health and CMV-seropositive. The genes are TRBV19 and TRBJ2-3; 9 bases are a match to TRBD2. The CDR3 DNA follows: TGTGCCAGTAGTATGATCTTTAGCGGGAGTGTTACAGATACGCAGTATTTT. Amino acids: CASSMIFSGSVTDTQYF.